The next 18 T cell receptor beta chains were all read from a single sample in a study of beta chain features in type 1 diabetes. General study findings and limits: Moderate but significant shortening of TCRB CDR3s was recorded in all four CD4+ subsets from Type 1 diabetes patients.

Expressed TCRB transcripts got sequenced, as all isolated RNA was reverse transcribed. Measured with immunoSEQ multiplex PCR; TCRdb has only the in-frame clones, and not every one. The sample has some 160,000 clones; 6.5% to 10% are singletons. Their specific antigens are unknown. Sequencing used central memory CD4+ T cells from blood. These receptors all stem from a young woman with type 1 diabetes.

This clone has just a few counts. The chain joins TRBV30 to TRBJ2-5; 8 nucleotides line up with TRBD1. The DNA end is a closer match to TRBJ2-7, so the J assignment may be wrong. This CDR3 is built from 13 residues. The germline gives CDR1 GTSNPN, CDR2 SVGIG (reference sequence). In DNA, the CDR3 is TGTGCCTGGACAGGGGGCGCGACCTACGAGCAGTACTTC. Its protein product is CAWTGGATYEQYF.

This rearrangement joins TRBV5-1 to TRBJ1-2; tentative D call: TRBD1 (5 bases). The germline V gene encodes CDR1 SGHRS and CDR2 YFSETQ. Trimming removed 3 bases at V and 4 bases at J, with 13 bases between. This CDR3 comprises 14 residues. CDR3 DNA sequence: TGCGCCAGCAGCTCCCAGGGTGAGATCTATGGCTACACCTTC. Translating gives CASSSQGEIYGYTF. The entire variable domain, with the rest obtained from reference TRBV5-1 and TRBJ1-2, is as follows: KAGVTQTPRYLIKTRGQQVTLSCSPISGHRSVSWYQQTPGQGLQFLFEYFSETQRNKGNFPGRFSGRQFSNSRSEMNVSTLELGDSALYLCASSSQGEIYGYTFGSGTRLTVV.

The chain links TRBV6-1 to TRBJ1-1; 7 bases fit TRBD1. Trimming at V came to 2 bases and at J to 4 bases, leaving 4 bases not matched to a gene. Germline-derived CDR1 and CDR2 are MNHNS and SASEGT. This CDR3 contains 14 residues. For the CDR3, the DNA is TGTGCCAGCAGTGAATCCACAGGGGTCACTGAAGCTTTCTTT. Residues: CASSESTGVTEAFF.

This chain uses TRBV28 with TRBJ2-7; weak D call: TRBD1 (5 bases). The germline V gene has CDR1 MDHEN and CDR2 SYDVKM. The CDR3 length is 12 residues. Trimming left V 4 bases short and J 7 bases short, with 11 bases between. CDR3 loop: CASSWGPREQYF. CDR3 in DNA: TGTGCCAGCAGTTGGGGCCCTCGTGAGCAGTACTTC.

This clone was picked up a small number of times. The genes are TRBV2 and TRBJ2-7; 8 bases agree with TRBD1. J gave up 7 bases and V 6 bases, and 8 bases lay outside the gene matches. The CDR3 extends over 13 amino acids. Germline V gives CDR1 SNHLY, CDR2 FYNNEI. As DNA, the CDR3 is TGTGCCAGCAGCGGACAGGGTTCCACAGAGCAGTACTTC. This sequence encodes CASSGQGSTEQYF.

J is TRBJ2-1 and V is TRBV4-2; no clear D. Trimming left V 0 bases short and J 0 bases short, with 9 bases between. The CDR3 loop spans 16 amino acids. CDR1 is LGHNA, CDR2 YNFKEQ, per germline. In DNA form, the CDR3 reads TGTGCCAGCAGCCAAGATCGCGGTAACTCCTACAATGAGCAGTTCTTC. This gives the protein CASSQDRGNSYNEQFF.

A few counts support this clone. The chain has TRBV7-2 and TRBJ2-1; D gene ambiguous. Germline lookup yields CDR1 SGHTA and CDR2 FQGNSA. V lost 0 bases and J lost 7, with 7 bases in between. The CDR3 loop spans 13 amino acids. CDR3 sequence reads: CASSLARENEQFF. Here the CDR3 DNA reads TGTGCCAGCAGCTTAGCGCGCGAGAATGAGCAGTTCTTC.

The genes are TRBV7-3 and TRBJ2-1; 7 bases are shared with TRBD2. The J segment lost 9 bases and the V segment lost 4 bases, leaving 6 bases of the junction unmatched. The CDR3 runs to 13 residues. The germline CDR1 and CDR2 sequences are SGHTA and FQGTGA. CDR3 nucleotides: TGTGCCAGCAGCTCTCGACTAGCTGGTGAGCAGTTCTTC. This sequence encodes CASSSRLAGEQFF. Together with reference TRBV7-3 and TRBJ2-1, the CDR3 gives the full variable domain: GAGVSQTPSNKVTEKGKYVELRCDPISGHTALYWYRQSLGQGPEFLIYFQGTGAADDSGLPNDRFFAVRPEGSVSTLKIQRTERGDSAVYLCASSSRLAGEQFFGPGTRLTVL.

V gene TRBV7-8 combines with J gene TRBJ2-1; 11 positions match TRBD2. There are 17 residues in the CDR3. Looked up from germline, CDR1 is SGHVS and CDR2 is FQNEAQ. The V gene end was trimmed by 6 bases and the J gene end by 0 bases; junction bases not matched to a gene: 7. The chain's CDR3 is CASRPLAGGLSYNEQFF. DNA of the CDR3: TGTGCCAGCAGACCCCTAGCGGGAGGCCTCTCCTACAATGAGCAGTTCTTC.

The V gene is TRBV9, the J gene TRBJ2-7; D possibly corresponds to TRBD1 (6 bases). This CDR3 spans 16 amino acids. In germline, CDR1 is SGDLS, CDR2 YYNGEE. Trimming took off 4 bases at V and 0 bases at J, with 17 bases between the two ends. This CDR3 reads CASSPAGQPSSYEQYF. DNA for the CDR3: TGTGCCAGCAGCCCCGCCGGACAGCCAAGCTCCTACGAGCAGTACTTC.

This clone was detected a few times. The rearrangement joins TRBV29-1 to TRBJ1-2; TRBD1 aligns across 9 bases. The germline V gene encodes CDR1 SQVTM and CDR2 ANQGSEA. The CDR3 spans 13 residues. V shed 8 bases, J shed 7 bases, and the junction held 11 bases outside the gene matches. In nucleotides, the CDR3 is TGCAGCTCTTCCGTGGACAGGGGAGCTGGCTACACCTTC. Protein: CSSSVDRGAGYTF.

The table lists this clone with a count of one. The V gene is TRBV29-1, the J gene TRBJ1-5, with D perhaps matching TRBD1 (5 bases). V lost 7 bases, J lost 4 bases, and 11 bases lay in between. The germline gives CDR1 SQVTM, CDR2 ANQGSEA. This CDR3 is built from 12 residues. The CDR3: CSAQDSNQPQHF. The CDR3 DNA reads TGCAGCGCTCAAGACAGTAATCAGCCCCAGCATTTT.

V gene TRBV4-3 combines with J gene TRBJ2-3; 7 bases are a match to TRBD2. The CDR3 length is 16 residues. V lost 3 bases to trimming and J lost 7 bases; unmatched junction nucleotides: 13. Looked up from germline, CDR1 is LGHNA and CDR2 is YSLEER. CDR3 residues: CASSQARLAQTNTQYF. The CDR3, as DNA: TGCGCCAGCAGCCAGGCCAGACTAGCCCAAACGAATACGCAGTATTTT.

This clone occurred a few times. The CDR3 region is CASSSVADVETQYF. CDR3 sequence (DNA): TGCGCCAGCAGCTCAGTAGCGGACGTAGAGACCCAGTACTTC. The V and J genes are TRBV5-1 and TRBJ2-5; D perhaps matches TRBD2 (6 bases). Germline CDR1 is SGHRS and CDR2 is YFSETQ. CDR3 size: 14 residues. The germline V and J ends were trimmed by 3 bases and 4 bases, with 13 bases remaining between them.

This clone appeared a few times. The chain has TRBV4-2 and TRBJ2-7; TRBD2 agrees at 7 bases. V was pared by 4 bases and J by 5 bases, with 11 bases of the junction left unmatched. The CDR3 has 15 residues. CDR1 is LGHNA, CDR2 YNFKEQ, per germline. The CDR3 region has the DNA TGTGCCAGCAGCCCGAACGCGGGAGTAGGGAACGAGCAGTACTTC. It is translated as CASSPNAGVGNEQYF.

This CDR3 is CASSFTGLLDEQYF. In DNA form, the CDR3 reads TGCGCCAGCAGCTTTACAGGGCTCCTCGACGAGCAGTACTTC. The chain uses TRBV5-1 and TRBJ2-7, with D possibly TRBD1 on 6 matching bases. From germline, CDR1 is SGHRS and CDR2 YFSETQ. The germline V and J ends were trimmed by 2 bases and 5 bases, with 14 bases remaining between them. The CDR3 extends over 14 amino acids.

This clone was counted a few times. This sequence joins TRBV28 and TRBJ2-4; D uncertain. Trimming took 5 bases from V and 2 from J, leaving 7 bases between them. Germline V gene sequence: CDR1 MDHEN, CDR2 SYDVKM. This CDR3 is 13 amino acids long. This chain's CDR3 is CASSPPPKNIQYF. The CDR3 DNA reads as TGTGCCAGCAGTCCTCCTCCCAAAAACATTCAGTACTTC.

The rearrangement joins TRBV20-1 to TRBJ2-5; perhaps TRBD1 as D (6 bases). Looked up from germline, CDR1 is DFQATT and CDR2 is SNEGSKA (reference sequence). There are 11 residues in the CDR3. The CDR3 loop is CIPGVKETQYF. CDR3 nucleotide sequence: TGCATACCAGGGGTCAAGGAGACCCAGTACTTC.